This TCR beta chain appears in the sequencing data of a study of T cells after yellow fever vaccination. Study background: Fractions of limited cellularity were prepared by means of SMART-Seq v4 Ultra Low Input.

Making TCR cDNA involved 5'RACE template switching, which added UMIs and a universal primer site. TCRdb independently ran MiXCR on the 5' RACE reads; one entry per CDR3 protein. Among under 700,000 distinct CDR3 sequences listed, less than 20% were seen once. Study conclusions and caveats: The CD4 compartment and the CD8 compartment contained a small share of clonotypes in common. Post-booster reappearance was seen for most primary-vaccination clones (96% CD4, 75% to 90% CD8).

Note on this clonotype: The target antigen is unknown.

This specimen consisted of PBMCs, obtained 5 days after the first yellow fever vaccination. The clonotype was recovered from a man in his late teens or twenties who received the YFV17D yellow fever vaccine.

The DNA of the CDR3 is TGTGCCAGCAGCTTGGCCCGGGTGGATCAGCCCCAGCATTTT. Protein product: CASSLARVDQPQHF. The chain has TRBV5-5 and TRBJ1-5; D gene ambiguous. The CDR3 consists of 14 residues. Trimming shortened V by 0 bases and J by 5 bases, and 9 bases separated the two germline ends. Germline CDR1 and CDR2: SGHKS and YYEKEE (reference sequence).